This T cell receptor (beta chain) is from a study of cytomegalovirus exposure and HLA in healthy donors. Trimming took 6 bases from V and 7 from J, leaving 13 bases between them. Germline CDR1 and CDR2: MNHEY and SVGAGI. The CDR3 spans 14 residues. Concerning this clone itself: Its antigen is still unknown.

Findings and caveats of the study: Three chains linked to CMV were shown in vitro to be specific for CMV antigens. A missense DCLRE1C variant was associated with V- and J-gene trimming of TCR beta chains in a later analysis, and an independent cohort replicated the association. Reported results showed that the classifier diagnosed cytomegalovirus status with high specificity and sensitivity. CMV serostatus was the sole immune exposure information available.

The PCR had 60 Vbeta and 13 Jbeta primers. Clones were read by immunoSEQ multiplex PCR, and TCRdb kept only the in-frame ones, dropping some. The top ten clones hold 4.5% to 5% of a sample with 95,000 or so clones, 75% to 85% of them seen once. Specimen: PBMCs. This sequence was found in a woman aged 40 to 49 in good health and CMV-seronegative. This rearrangement joins TRBV6-5 to TRBJ1-6, with D unresolved. The CDR3 reads CASRGGHWNSPLHF. The CDR3, as DNA: TGTGCCAGCAGGGGAGGGCATTGGAATTCACCCCTCCACTTT.